Here is one T cell receptor (beta chain) with its context. This clone showed up just a few times. Its cognate antigen has yet to be identified. Qualities for individual bases were not recorded, and no much larger clone is one base off. This record comes from a study of blood T cell repertoires in COVID-19 (dated by TCRdb to about 2020). Regarding the research as a whole: Samples covering the acute and convalescent phases of COVID-19 were provided by collaborators in the United States, Italy and Spain. The prospective study material was composed of cDNA or gDNA derived from T cells, B-cell-depleted T cells, or PBMCs. Where available, HLA class I and class II types were taken from metadata supplied by the sample provider and were not determined by assay-based typing. The sample metadata nearly always contained a de-identified subject ID, COVID-19 status, age in years and sex. Samples came from the ongoing ImmuneRACE study (first 160 participants) plus 1,254 subjects from 6 global collaborators. A freely available public database, intended as a resource for researchers studying the immune response to SARS-CoV-2, is where the repertoires were released. Subjects who had been exposed to COVID-19, were actively infected with it, or had recovered from it provided the deeply sampled blood TCRbeta repertoires that made up the dataset.

The immunoSEQ Assay, a bias-controlled multiplex PCR, was used to amplify TCRbeta CDR3 regions from genomic DNA. In the authors' own workflow: The number of nucleated cells in each sample was estimated by amplification of reference gene primers within the assay. To quantify the absolute abundance of each unique TCRbeta CDR3 rearrangement, sequence reads were collapsed and filtered. For each sample, productive Simpson clonality was calculated by taking the square root of Simpson's diversity index across productive rearrangements. Held by TCRdb, this immuneACCESS table contains in-frame sequences only and omits some clones. Under half of the omission traces to an unresolved V gene where checked; the cause of the rest is unknown. Clone size and V and J calls were adopted from that table, with D and trimming inferred from the DNA. Here the sample has hundreds of thousands of clones; approximately 90% occur a single time. 0.95% to 1.5% of the sample rests with the top ten.

Participants in the prospective study were enrolled through a virtual design, were aged 18 to 89 years, and lived in roughly 24 United States geographic areas. In the prospective study, cohorts were assigned on the basis of participant-reported clinical history obtained from a screening survey and a study questionnaire. Each participant in the prospective study had whole blood, serum and a nasopharyngeal or oropharyngeal swab collected by mobile phlebotomists. Over a roughly 2-month period, participants in the prospective study had the option of providing additional blood draws and questionnaires. Blood samples from the prospective study were shipped frozen or at room temperature prior to DNA extraction. General conclusions and limits of the study: The amount of clinical and demographic metadata varied by source and participant and was provided uncurated.

The junction shows trimming of 4 bases on V and 5 bases on J, plus 14 bases between the germline ends. The germline V gene supplies CDR1 MGHRA and CDR2 YSYEKL. From the cysteine up to the phenylalanine, the CDR3 has a length of 15 residues. Just CDR3 DNA is preserved here, 45 bases in frame from base 1. What was sequenced was PBMCs or T cells enriched from blood (not recorded which). The clonotype was recovered from a woman between 40 and 50 years old with acute COVID-19. The chain was built from TRBV4-1 and TRBJ2-2, with TRBD2 as a weak D call on 5 bases. The sequenced DNA: TGCGCCAGCAGCCTAACTAGGGTACAGACCGGGGAGCTGTTTTTT. It translates as CASSLTRVQTGELFF.